These 13 T cell receptor beta chains originate from one sample sequenced in a study of a mutant IDH1 vaccine in newly diagnosed glioma. As for time point: baseline, week 1 (first vaccination visit). As for treatment: pre-vaccination baseline after standard-of-care therapy. TCRdb keeps only in-frame clones here, not all; method: immunoSEQ multiplex PCR. Among roughly 70,000 clones, about 86% were seen once, and the ten largest hold around 2.9%. Sequences were derived from PBMCs, sampled from a glioma patient treated with radiotherapy, temozolomide or both. The receptors were gathered from a man aged 30-40 years with glioma.

The rearrangement joins TRBV5-1 to TRBJ1-1; D may be TRBD1 (6 bases). Germline-derived CDR1 and CDR2 are SGHRS and YFSETQ. The V end lost 7 bases, the J end lost 0 bases, and 22 bases lay between the germline ends. There are 17 residues in the CDR3. CDR3 bases: TGCGCCAGCCAGTTAGCGGGGGGCGCTACGATGAACACTGAAGCTTTCTTT. It translates to CASQLAGGATMNTEAFF.

V and J are TRBV4-2 and TRBJ1-2; D gene unclear. CDR1 is LGHNA and CDR2 is YNFKEQ in the germline V gene. CDR3 size: 14 residues. Trimming stripped 0 bases from V and 2 bases from J, with 7 bases between. The CDR3 reads CASSQEGRNYGYTF. In nucleotides, the CDR3 is TGTGCCAGCAGCCAAGAAGGTCGGAACTATGGCTACACCTTC.

The chain joins TRBV5-1 to TRBJ1-2, with 7 bases that match TRBD1. Germline-derived CDR1 and CDR2 are SGHRS and YFSETQ. After removal of 0 bases from V and 5 bases from J, the junction contained 10 bases not matched to a gene. The CDR3 covers 16 residues. This CDR3 reads CASSLAEKDRIYGYTF. CDR3 coding DNA: TGCGCCAGCAGCTTGGCGGAAAAGGACAGGATATATGGCTACACCTTC. The complete variable domain, with remaining parts taken from reference TRBV5-1 and TRBJ1-2, reads KAGVTQTPRYLIKTRGQQVTLSCSPISGHRSVSWYQQTPGQGLQFLFEYFSETQRNKGNFPGRFSGRQFSNSRSEMNVSTLELGDSALYLCASSLAEKDRIYGYTFGSGTRLTVV.

This clone appeared once. The chain carries TRBV6-6 and TRBJ1-1; D gene uncertain. CDR3 length: 16 amino acids. Germline-derived CDR1 and CDR2 are MNHNY and SVGAGI (reference sequence). The V and J ends lost 5 bases and 2 bases respectively, with 18 bases between them. The CDR3 DNA reads TGTGCCAGCAGTCCTCCCCCCGGGAGGTCTAACACTGAAGCTTTCTTT. Translated: CASSPPPGRSNTEAFF.

This chain links TRBV19 with TRBJ1-5, with no clear D. CDR1 is LNHDA and CDR2 is SQIVND in the germline V gene (reference sequence). CDR3 length: 15 amino acids. V was shortened by 1 base and J by 0 bases, with 7 bases between the two germline ends. The CDR3 coding sequence is TGTGCCAGTAGTATAGTTAGCCGTAGCAATCAGCCCCAGCATTTT. It is translated as CASSIVSRSNQPQHF. Filled out from reference TRBV19 and TRBJ1-5, the complete variable domain reads DGGITQSPKYLFRKEGQNVTLSCEQNLNHDAMYWYRQDPGQGLRLIYYSQIVNDFQKGDIAEGYSVSREKKESFPLTVTSAQKNPTAFYLCASSIVSRSNQPQHFGDGTRLSIL.

The chain recombines TRBV11-1 with TRBJ1-1; 10 nucleotides agree with TRBD1. J was trimmed by 11 bases and V by 4 bases; bases with no gene match: 4. The CDR3 totals 12 residues. Germline V lookup: CDR1 SGHAT, CDR2 FQDESV (reference sequence). The CDR3 sequence: CASSYPGQGAFF. CDR3 DNA: TGTGCCAGCAGCTACCCGGGACAGGGGGCTTTCTTT. The complete variable domain, with remaining parts taken from reference TRBV11-1 and TRBJ1-1, reads EAEVAQSPRYKITEKSQAVAFWCDPISGHATLYWYRQILGQGPELLVQFQDESVVDDSQLPKDRFSAERLKGVDSTLKIQPAELGDSAMYLCASSYPGQGAFFGQGTRLTVV.

The chain is built from TRBV18 and TRBJ2-7; the match to TRBD1 covers 9 bases. V was pared by 5 bases and J by 3 bases, with 8 bases of the junction left unmatched. This CDR3 has 15 residues. CDR1 is KGHSH, CDR2 LQKENI, per germline. This chain's CDR3 is CASSNNRDRVYEQYF. CDR3 DNA: TGTGCCAGCTCAAATAACCGGGACAGGGTCTACGAGCAGTACTTC.

This clone occurred once. The V call is TRBV19, the J call TRBJ2-6; possibly TRBD1 or TRBD2 for D (5 bases each). Germline V gene data show CDR1 as LNHDA and CDR2 as SQIVND (reference sequence). There are 19 residues in the CDR3. Trimming left V 5 bases short and J 0 bases short, with 20 bases between. The CDR3 DNA reads as TGTGCCAGTAGTTTCATCATTTCGGGGCTTAGCTCTGGGGCCAACGTCCTGACTTTC. It codes for CASSFIISGLSSGANVLTF.

V and J are TRBV7-9 and TRBJ1-1; tentatively, D is TRBD1 (5 bases). This CDR3 is built from 14 residues. CDR1 and CDR2 from the germline V gene are SEHNR and FQNEAQ (reference sequence). The V gene lost 6 bases and the J gene lost 5 bases, with 16 bases spanning the gap. This CDR3 is CASRILTGGTEAFF. DNA for the CDR3: TGTGCCAGCAGGATACTCACTGGGGGAACTGAAGCTTTCTTT. Together with reference TRBV7-9 and TRBJ1-1, the CDR3 gives the full variable domain: DTGVSQNPRHKITKRGQNVTFRCDPISEHNRLYWYRQTLGQGPEFLTYFQNEAQLEKSRLLSDRFSAERPKGSFSTLEIQRTEQGDSAMYLCASRILTGGTEAFFGQGTRLTVV.

The V and J genes are TRBV7-9 and TRBJ2-7; 8 bases match TRBD1. Germline CDR1 reads SEHNR; CDR2 reads FQNEAQ (reference sequence). CDR3 length: 18 amino acids. After removal of 2 bases from V and 0 bases from J, the junction contained 12 bases not matched to a gene. DNA of the CDR3: TGTGCCAGCAGCTTAATCGGGGTAAACAGGGGGAGCTCCTACGAGCAGTACTTC. The encoded protein is CASSLIGVNRGSSYEQYF.

This sequence joins TRBV2 and TRBJ2-1, with a tentative D call TRBD2 (6 bases). The germline CDR1 and CDR2 sequences are SNHLY and FYNNEI. V was pared by 6 bases and J by 10 bases, with 13 bases between. The CDR3 has 12 residues. CDR3 sequence: CASRFGGFEQFF. The CDR3 DNA is TGTGCCAGCAGGTTCGGGGGTTTCGAGCAGTTCTTC.

The chain joins TRBV6-1 to TRBJ2-4, with 8 bases that match TRBD1. Trimming removed 11 bases from V and 3 bases from J; junction bases left unmatched: 12. The CDR3 has 15 residues. In germline, CDR1 is MNHNS, CDR2 SASEGT. The CDR3 DNA is TGTGCCGGTCGACCAGGGGGCTCAGGCAAAAACATTCAGTACTTC. It specifies CAGRPGGSGKNIQYF.

This chain uses TRBV5-8 with TRBJ1-6, with a possible D match to TRBD1 (6 bases). The CDR3 is 15 amino acids. Germline loops: CDR1 SGHTS, CDR2 YDEGEE. V dropped 1 base and J dropped 6 bases, with 11 bases sitting between them. CDR3 nucleotide sequence: TGTGCCAGCAGCTTGCACAGGGCGGGTAATTCACCCCTCCACTTT. Protein sequence: CASSLHRAGNSPLHF. Drawing the rest from reference TRBV5-8 and TRBJ1-6, the complete variable domain is EAGVTQSPTHLIKTRGQQATLRCSPISGHTSVYWYQQALGLGLQFLLWYDEGEERNRGNFPPRFSGRQFPNYSSELNVNALELEDSALYLCASSLHRAGNSPLHFGNGTRLTVT.